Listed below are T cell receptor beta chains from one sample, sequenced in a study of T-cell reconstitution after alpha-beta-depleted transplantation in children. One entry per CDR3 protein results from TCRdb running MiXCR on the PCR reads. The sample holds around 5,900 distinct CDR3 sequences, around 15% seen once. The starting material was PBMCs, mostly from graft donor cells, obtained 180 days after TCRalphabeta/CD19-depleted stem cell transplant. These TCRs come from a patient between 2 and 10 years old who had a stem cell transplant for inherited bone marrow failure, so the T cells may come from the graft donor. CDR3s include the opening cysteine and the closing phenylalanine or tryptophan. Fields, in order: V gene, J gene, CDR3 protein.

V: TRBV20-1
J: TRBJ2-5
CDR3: CCWAEGPGGETQYF

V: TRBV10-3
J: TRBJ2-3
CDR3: CAIRNRGGGLSTDTQYF

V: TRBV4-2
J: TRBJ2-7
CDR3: CASSQGSVAYEQYF

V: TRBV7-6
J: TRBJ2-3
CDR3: CASSLTTARADTQYF

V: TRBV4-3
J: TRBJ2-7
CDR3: CASSQDPGTIYEQYF

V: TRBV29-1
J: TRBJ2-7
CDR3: CSVGRGVLPYEQYF

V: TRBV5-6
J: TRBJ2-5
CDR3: CASTTQPRGAETQYF

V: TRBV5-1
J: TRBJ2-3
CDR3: CASSLGPSTDTQYF

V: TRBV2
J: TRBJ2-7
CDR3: CASRLAGTYEQYF

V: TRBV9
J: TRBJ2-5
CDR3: CASRQGIGTESGETQYF

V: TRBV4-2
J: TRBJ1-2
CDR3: CASSQDRGQYGYTF

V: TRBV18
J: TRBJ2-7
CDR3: CASSRRKGPDGGSYEQYF

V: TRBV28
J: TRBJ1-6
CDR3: CASSSLAPLHF

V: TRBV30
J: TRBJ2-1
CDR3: CAWYRRGSHNEQFF

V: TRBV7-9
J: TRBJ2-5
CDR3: CASNLALPGQETQYF

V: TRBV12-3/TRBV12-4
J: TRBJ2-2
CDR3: CASSLVAVGELFF

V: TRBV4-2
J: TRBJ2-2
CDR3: CASSQDPIPGELFF

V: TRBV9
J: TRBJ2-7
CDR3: CASSILSTRGLGEQYF